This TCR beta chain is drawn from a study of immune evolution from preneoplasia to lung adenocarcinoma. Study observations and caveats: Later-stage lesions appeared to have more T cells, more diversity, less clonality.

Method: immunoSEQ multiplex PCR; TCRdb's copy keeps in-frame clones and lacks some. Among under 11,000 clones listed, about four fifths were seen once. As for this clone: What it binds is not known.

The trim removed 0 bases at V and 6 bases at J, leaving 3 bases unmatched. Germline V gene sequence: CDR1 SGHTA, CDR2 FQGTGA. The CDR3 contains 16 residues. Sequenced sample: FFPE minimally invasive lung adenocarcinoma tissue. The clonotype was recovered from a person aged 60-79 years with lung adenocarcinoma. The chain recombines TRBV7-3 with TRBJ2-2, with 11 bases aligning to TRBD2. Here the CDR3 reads CASSLTLAGGAGELFF. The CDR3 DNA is TGTGCCAGCAGCTTAACGCTAGCGGGAGGCGCCGGGGAGCTGTTTTTT.